This passage covers 6 T cell receptor beta chains from one sample sequenced in a study of T-cell reconstitution after alpha-beta-depleted transplantation in children. Unique molecular identifiers tagged the TCRbeta library. TCRdb re-called the PCR reads with MiXCR, one entry per CDR3 protein. The table shows about a million distinct CDR3 sequences, with roughly 31% occurring only once. The sequenced sample was PBMCs, mostly from graft donor cells, obtained 360 days after TCRalphabeta/CD19-depleted stem cell transplant. The receptor set was obtained from a boy younger than two who had a stem cell transplant for SCID, so the T cells may come from the graft donor.

CDR3 in amino acids: CASSLSGGSYQETQYF. CDR3 bases: TGTGCCAGCAGCCTTTCAGGGGGATCGTACCAAGAGACCCAGTACTTC. The chain combines TRBV9 with TRBJ2-5; 7 bases map to TRBD1. The junction had 9 bases not matched to a gene; V was cut back by 4 bases and J by 0 bases. Germline V gives CDR1 SGDLS, CDR2 YYNGEE. There are 16 residues in the CDR3.

The V gene is TRBV6-5, the J gene TRBJ1-1, with TRBD1 matching 7 bases. There are 16 residues in the CDR3. V gave up 2 bases and J gave up 0 bases; unmatched junction bases: 6. Germline assignment: CDR1 MNHEY and CDR2 SVGAGI. CDR3 DNA sequence: TGTGCCAGCAGTTACGGCAGGGGGAGGGTGAACACTGAAGCTTTCTTT. Protein product: CASSYGRGRVNTEAFF.

This clonotype has just a few counts. The genes are TRBV7-8 and TRBJ2-2, with 8 bases identical to TRBD1. J was trimmed by 5 bases and V by 2 bases; bases with no gene match: 7. The CDR3 extends over 16 amino acids. Germline CDR1 is SGHVS and CDR2 is FQNEAQ. CDR3 nucleotides: TGTGCCAGCAGCTTATTGCCCCGACAGGGGACCGGGGAGCTGTTTTTT. Protein: CASSLLPRQGTGELFF.

The CDR3 sequence is CASSPHLSIHHYEQYF. CDR3 nucleotide sequence: TGTGCCAGCTCACCCCACCTATCAATTCACCACTACGAGCAGTACTTC. The chain links TRBV18 to TRBJ2-7; D gene unclear. The V end lost 3 bases, the J end lost 3 bases, and 18 bases lay between the germline ends. The CDR3 covers 16 residues. CDR1 KGHSH and CDR2 LQKENI come from the germline V gene. The entire variable domain, with the rest obtained from reference TRBV18 and TRBJ2-7, is as follows: NAGVMQNPRHLVRRRGQEARLRCSPMKGHSHVYWYRQLPEEGLKFMVYLQKENIIDESGMPKERFSAEFPKEGPSILRIQQVVRGDSAAYFCASSPHLSIHHYEQYFGPGTRLTVT.

This clonotype has just a few counts. The chain has TRBV6-2 or TRBV6-3 and TRBJ1-3; 9 nucleotides agree with TRBD1. The CDR3 extends over 14 amino acids. CDR1 MNHEY and CDR2 SVGEGT come from the germline V gene. After removal of 6 bases from V and 5 bases from J, the junction contained 5 bases not matched to a gene. CDR3 protein: CASSRYRGRNTIYF. In DNA, the CDR3 is TGTGCCAGCAGCCGTTACAGGGGGCGAAACACCATATATTTT.

V is TRBV6-1 and J is TRBJ2-7; D is unresolved. In germline, CDR1 is MNHNS, CDR2 SASEGT. Deletions cut 2 bases from V and 4 bases from J, with 12 bases between. This CDR3 spans 14 amino acids. In DNA form, the CDR3 reads TGTGCCAGCAGTGAACCCGACGGGCGGTACGAGCAGTACTTC. This encodes CASSEPDGRYEQYF.